These T cell receptor beta chains were read from a single sample in a study of T cells in Graves' hyperthyroidism and ophthalmopathy. TCRdb re-analysed the multiplex PCR reads in MiXCR, keeping a single row per CDR3 protein. The data contain 360,000 or so distinct CDR3 sequences, 15% to 20% of them singletons. What was sequenced was blood. The receptors stem from a woman aged 40 to 50 with Graves' ophthalmopathy. The CDR3 runs from the conserved cysteine through the conserved F or W. Fields, in order: D gene, CDR3 length, J gene, clone size, V gene, CDR3 DNA, CDR3 protein. The D gene is left open where the match is weak. Only some rows state a clone size, as once, few, many or a class for expanded clones.

d_gene: TRBD2
len: 18
j_gene: TRBJ2-7
abundance: many
v_gene: TRBV12-3/TRBV12-4
CDR3nt: TGTGCCAGCAGTGGCGGGGGGACTAGCGGGAAAATAGACTACGAGCAGTACTTC
CDR3aa: CASSGGGTSGKIDYEQYF

d_gene: TRBD1
len: 16
j_gene: TRBJ1-1
abundance: many
v_gene: TRBV28
CDR3nt: TGTGCCGGAAGGGACAGACTTTCCCCAATGAACACTGAAGCTTTCTTT
CDR3aa: CAGRDRLSPMNTEAFF

d_gene: .
len: 14
j_gene: TRBJ2-2
abundance: .
v_gene: TRBV5-1
CDR3nt: TGCGCCAGCAGCGAGCCCACGAACACCGGGGAGCTGTTTTTT
CDR3aa: CASSEPTNTGELFF

d_gene: TRBD2
len: 13
j_gene: TRBJ2-3
abundance: many
v_gene: TRBV20-1
CDR3nt: TGCAGTGCTCGGGAGGGCGGCACAGATACGCAGTATTTT
CDR3aa: CSAREGGTDTQYF

d_gene: .
len: 14
j_gene: TRBJ1-1
abundance: many
v_gene: TRBV29-1
CDR3nt: TGCAGCGGAACTAGGGGGGGGGTGAACACTGAAGCTTTCTTT
CDR3aa: CSGTRGGVNTEAFF

d_gene: .
len: 15
j_gene: TRBJ1-1
abundance: many
v_gene: TRBV5-6
CDR3nt: TGTGCCAGCAGCTTGGGGGCCAGGATGAACACTGAAGCTTTCTTT
CDR3aa: CASSLGARMNTEAFF

d_gene: .
len: 15
j_gene: TRBJ1-5
abundance: many
v_gene: TRBV11-2
CDR3nt: TGTGCCAGCAGCTTAGTTCGGGGGGTTAATCAGCCCCAGCATTTT
CDR3aa: CASSLVRGVNQPQHF

d_gene: .
len: 9
j_gene: TRBJ1-2
abundance: many
v_gene: TRBV29-1
CDR3nt: TGCAGCGTTGTGGCTGGCTACACCTTC
CDR3aa: CSVVAGYTF

d_gene: .
len: 16
j_gene: TRBJ1-5
abundance: many
v_gene: TRBV28
CDR3nt: TGTGCCAGCAGTTTATATGAGTGGGGGGGGAATCAGCCCCAGCATTTT
CDR3aa: CASSLYEWGGNQPQHF

d_gene: TRBD2
len: 15
j_gene: TRBJ2-7
abundance: many
v_gene: TRBV15
CDR3nt: TGTGCCACCAGCAGAGATCTCGCTAGCGGATACGAGCAGTACTTC
CDR3aa: CATSRDLASGYEQYF

d_gene: .
len: 15
j_gene: TRBJ1-2
abundance: many
v_gene: TRBV28
CDR3nt: TGTGCCAGCAGTTTAAGTACGGACAGCCACTATGGCTACACCTTC
CDR3aa: CASSLSTDSHYGYTF

d_gene: TRBD1
len: 15
j_gene: TRBJ1-6
abundance: many
v_gene: TRBV12-3/TRBV12-4
CDR3nt: TGTGCCAGCAGTTTAGCGGGACAGGGGTATTCACCCCTCCACTTT
CDR3aa: CASSLAGQGYSPLHF

d_gene: .
len: 15
j_gene: TRBJ1-5
abundance: many
v_gene: TRBV6-2/TRBV6-3
CDR3nt: TGTGCCAGCAGTTACTCGACGGCAGGGAGGCAGCCCCAGCATTTT
CDR3aa: CASSYSTAGRQPQHF

d_gene: TRBD2
len: 15
j_gene: TRBJ2-7
abundance: many
v_gene: TRBV28
CDR3nt: TGTGCCAGCAGTTTACCTAGCGGGTTCTCCTACGAGCAGTACTTC
CDR3aa: CASSLPSGFSYEQYF

d_gene: .
len: 12
j_gene: TRBJ2-2
abundance: few
v_gene: TRBV10-3
CDR3nt: TGTGCCATCAGTGAGCTCCGCGGGGAGCTGTTTTTT
CDR3aa: CAISELRGELFF

d_gene: TRBD2
len: 18
j_gene: TRBJ2-7
abundance: many
v_gene: TRBV20-1
CDR3nt: TGCAGTGCTAGCATCGGGGGCGTAGGCGGGAGGTCCTCCTACGAGCAGTACTTC
CDR3aa: CSASIGGVGGRSSYEQYF